Each of the 5 T cell receptor beta chains below was sequenced from the same sample in a study of blood T cell repertoires in COVID-19. Only in-frame clones appear in the TCRdb table, and some are missing; sequencing was by immunoSEQ multiplex PCR. This table has about 120,000 clones, approximately 87% appearing once. Input material: peripheral blood. These receptors all come from a man aged 25-45 years with acute or convalescent COVID-19.

The CDR3, as DNA: TGTGCCAGCAGCGTAGGGGGGGACTATAATTCACCCCTCCACTTT. Translation: CASSVGGDYNSPLHF. This sequence joins TRBV9 and TRBJ1-6, with D possibly TRBD1 on 5 matching bases. There are 15 residues in the CDR3. Germline CDR1 and CDR2: SGDLS and YYNGEE. The ends were cut back, 0 bases at V and 3 bases at J, with 7 bases in the middle.

This CDR3 reads CASSQDIGTGTYTF. CDR3 bases: TGCGCCAGCAGCCAAGATATAGGGACAGGGACCTACACCTTC. The chain couples TRBV4-3 to TRBJ1-2; 9 positions agree with TRBD1. The CDR3 totals 14 residues. J was trimmed by 10 bases and V by 0 bases; bases with no gene match: 6. Germline V gives CDR1 LGHNA, CDR2 YSLEER.

The table lists this clone with a few counts. This chain connects TRBV7-9 to TRBJ1-1; D unresolved. Germline V gives CDR1 SEHNR, CDR2 FQNEAQ (reference sequence). CDR3 length: 15 residues. V lost 1 base to trimming and J lost 4 bases, with 13 bases between them. In DNA, the CDR3 is TGTGCCAGCAGCTTAGAGTTGGGCGTGGCCACTGAAGCTTTCTTT. This translates into CASSLELGVATEAFF.

The CDR3 loop is CASSIVSDGISGANVLTF. CDR3 nucleotides: TGTGCCAGTAGTATTGTTAGCGATGGTATCTCTGGGGCCAACGTCCTGACTTTC. V gene TRBV19 combines with J gene TRBJ2-6; maybe TRBD2 (5 bases). The ends were cut back, 3 bases at V and 0 bases at J, with 15 bases in the middle. The CDR3 totals 18 residues. Germline loops: CDR1 LNHDA, CDR2 SQIVND (reference sequence).

There are a few counts of this clone. CDR3 nucleotides: TGTGCCAGCAGCCCAGATTGGCGGGGGGGTGCAGAGACCCAGTACTTC. This codes for CASSPDWRGGAETQYF. The chain joins TRBV3-1 (or the pseudogene TRBV3-2) to TRBJ2-5, with 9 bases lining up with TRBD2. J was trimmed by 4 bases and V by 4 bases; bases with no gene match: 10. CDR1 is LGHDT and CDR2 is YNNKEL in the germline V gene (reference sequence). The CDR3 contains 16 residues.